This TCR beta chain was recorded in a study of identical twins. TCRdb reprocessed the 5' RACE reads via MiXCR and lists one record per CDR3 protein. The repertoire holds hundreds of thousands of distinct CDR3 sequences, about 9.4% seen once, with around 0.95% in the top ten. This clonotype occurred a few times. Germline V gives CDR1 LGHNA, CDR2 YSLEER. There are 14 residues in the CDR3. V lost 6 bases to trimming and J lost 8 bases, with 17 bases between them. The same data also contributed to another study, on yellow fever vaccine responses in identical twins. That study reports: As reported, the vaccine T cell response of twins seemed partly convergent and partly personalized.

The TCR comes from a woman aged 18-35 years in good health. The sample taken for sequencing was PBMCs. The chain is built from TRBV4-3 and TRBJ2-1; D unclear. CDR3 amino acids: CASSQRPSLDEQFF. In DNA form, the CDR3 reads TGCGCCAGCAGTCAGAGACCCAGCCTCGATGAGCAGTTCTTC.